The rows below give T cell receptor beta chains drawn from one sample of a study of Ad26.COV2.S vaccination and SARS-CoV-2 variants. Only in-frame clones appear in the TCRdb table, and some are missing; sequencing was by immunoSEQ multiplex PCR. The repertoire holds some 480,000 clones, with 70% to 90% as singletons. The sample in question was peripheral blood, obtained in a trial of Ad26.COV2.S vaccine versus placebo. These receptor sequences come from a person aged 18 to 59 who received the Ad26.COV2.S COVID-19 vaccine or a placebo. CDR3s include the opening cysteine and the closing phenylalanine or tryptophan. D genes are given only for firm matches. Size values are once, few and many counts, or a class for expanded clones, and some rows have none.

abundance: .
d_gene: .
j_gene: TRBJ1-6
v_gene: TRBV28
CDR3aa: CASSGGASPLHF
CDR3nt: TGTGCCAGCAGCGGTGGGGCCTCACCCCTCCACTTT

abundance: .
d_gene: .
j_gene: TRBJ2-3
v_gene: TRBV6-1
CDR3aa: CASSEMGRTDTQYF
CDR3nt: TGTGCCAGCAGTGAGATGGGCCGCACAGATACGCAGTATTTT

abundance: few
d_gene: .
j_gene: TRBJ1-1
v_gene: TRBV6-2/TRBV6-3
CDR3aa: CASSSPGPGDTEAFF
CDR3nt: TGTGCCAGCAGTTCACCCGGCCCGGGGGACACTGAAGCTTTCTTT

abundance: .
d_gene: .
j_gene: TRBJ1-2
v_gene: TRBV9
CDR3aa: CASSYLSGGADGYTF
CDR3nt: TGTGCCAGCAGTTACCTTAGCGGGGGGGCTGATGGCTACACCTTC

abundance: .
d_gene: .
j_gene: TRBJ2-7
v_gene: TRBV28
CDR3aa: CASKTGPPVSYEQYF
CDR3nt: TGTGCCAGCAAAACGGGACCGCCGGTCTCCTACGAGCAGTACTTC

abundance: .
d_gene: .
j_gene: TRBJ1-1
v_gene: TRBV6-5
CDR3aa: CASRPSWNTEAFF
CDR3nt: TGTGCCAGCCGTCCCTCATGGAACACTGAAGCTTTCTTT

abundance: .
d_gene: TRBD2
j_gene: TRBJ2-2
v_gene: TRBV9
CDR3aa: CASSATSGINGELFF
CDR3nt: TGTGCCAGCAGCGCCACTAGCGGGATTAACGGGGAGCTGTTTTTT

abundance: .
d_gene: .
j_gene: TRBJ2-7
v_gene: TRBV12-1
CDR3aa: CASSFGDRQAGEQYF
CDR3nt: TGTGCCAGCAGCTTTGGGGACCGACAAGCTGGCGAGCAGTACTTC

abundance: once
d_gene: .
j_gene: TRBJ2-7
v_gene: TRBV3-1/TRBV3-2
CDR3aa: CASSHRGREAGQYF
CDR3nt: TGTGCCAGCAGCCACCGCGGTCGCGAAGCGGGGCAGTACTTC

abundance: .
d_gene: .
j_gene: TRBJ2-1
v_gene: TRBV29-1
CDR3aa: CSVSLGGVYNEQFF
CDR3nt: TGCAGCGTTTCCCTTGGCGGGGTCTACAATGAGCAGTTCTTC

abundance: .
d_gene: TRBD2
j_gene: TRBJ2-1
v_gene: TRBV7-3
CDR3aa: CASSATSGASNEQFF
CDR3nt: TGTGCCAGCAGCGCCACTAGCGGAGCCTCCAATGAGCAGTTCTTC

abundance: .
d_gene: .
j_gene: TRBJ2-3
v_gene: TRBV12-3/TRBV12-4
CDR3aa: CASSLTDTQYF
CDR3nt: TGTGCCAGCAGTCTCACAGATACGCAGTATTTT

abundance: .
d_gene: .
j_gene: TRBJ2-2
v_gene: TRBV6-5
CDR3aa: CASGRQRPGELFF
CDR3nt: TGTGCCAGCGGGAGACAGCGGCCCGGGGAGCTGTTTTTT

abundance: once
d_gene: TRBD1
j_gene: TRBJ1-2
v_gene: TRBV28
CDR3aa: CASSSPIGQGNYGYTF
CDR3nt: TGTGCCAGCAGTTCCCCAATTGGACAGGGCAACTATGGCTACACCTTC

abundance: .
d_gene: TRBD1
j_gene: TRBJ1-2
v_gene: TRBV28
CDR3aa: CATNSRDRGRHGYTF
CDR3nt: TGTGCCACCAATTCTCGGGACAGGGGGCGTCATGGCTACACCTTC

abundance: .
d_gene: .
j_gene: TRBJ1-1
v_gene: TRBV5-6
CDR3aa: CASSLEGRVGPEAFF
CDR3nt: TGTGCCAGCAGCTTGGAGGGGCGGGTTGGCCCTGAAGCTTTCTTT

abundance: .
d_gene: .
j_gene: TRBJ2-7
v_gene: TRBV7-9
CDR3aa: CASSHRGREAYEQYF
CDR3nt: TGTGCCAGCAGCCATCGAGGGCGGGAAGCCTACGAGCAGTACTTC

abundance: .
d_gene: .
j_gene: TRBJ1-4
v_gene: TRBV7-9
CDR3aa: CASSEVMGREKLFF
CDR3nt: TGTGCCAGCAGCGAAGTCATGGGGAGGGAAAAACTGTTTTTT

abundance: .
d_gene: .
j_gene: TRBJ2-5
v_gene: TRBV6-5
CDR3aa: CASSGQETQYF
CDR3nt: TGTGCCAGCAGCGGACAAGAGACCCAGTACTTC

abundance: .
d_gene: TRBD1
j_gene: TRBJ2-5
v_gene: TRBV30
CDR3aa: CAWSSTQGAQYF
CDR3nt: TGTGCCTGGAGTTCCACTCAGGGGGCCCAGTACTTC

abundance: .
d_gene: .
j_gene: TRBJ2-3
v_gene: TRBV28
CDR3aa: CASTSGVTDTQYF
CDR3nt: TGTGCCAGCACATCAGGGGTCACAGATACGCAGTATTTT

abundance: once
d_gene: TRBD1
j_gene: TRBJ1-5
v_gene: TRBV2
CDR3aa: CASRAGQGNQPQHF
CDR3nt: TGTGCCAGCAGGGCGGGACAGGGGAATCAGCCCCAGCATTTT

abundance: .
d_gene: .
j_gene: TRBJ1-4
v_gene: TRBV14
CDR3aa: CASSQGQPHEKLFF
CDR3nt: TGTGCCAGCAGCCAAGGACAGCCCCATGAAAAACTGTTTTTT

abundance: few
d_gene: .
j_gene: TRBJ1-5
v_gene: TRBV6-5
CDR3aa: CATQPGYSNQPQHF
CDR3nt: TGTGCCACCCAACCAGGGTATAGCAATCAGCCCCAGCATTTT

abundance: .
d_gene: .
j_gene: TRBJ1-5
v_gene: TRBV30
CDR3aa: CAWSETALNQPQHF
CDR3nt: TGTGCCTGGAGTGAGACAGCACTCAATCAGCCCCAGCATTTT

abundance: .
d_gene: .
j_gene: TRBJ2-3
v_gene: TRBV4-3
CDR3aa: CASSQASQDTQYF
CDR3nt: TGCGCCAGCAGCCAAGCGTCTCAAGATACGCAGTATTTT

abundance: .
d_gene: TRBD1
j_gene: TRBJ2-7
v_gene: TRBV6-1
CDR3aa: CASSEALPGQGYEQYF
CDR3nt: TGTGCCAGCAGTGAAGCGCTTCCCGGACAGGGGTACGAGCAGTACTTC

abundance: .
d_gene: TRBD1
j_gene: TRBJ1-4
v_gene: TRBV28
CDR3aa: CASSLQGAGGEKLFF
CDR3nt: TGTGCCAGCAGTCTCCAGGGGGCCGGAGGTGAAAAACTGTTTTTT

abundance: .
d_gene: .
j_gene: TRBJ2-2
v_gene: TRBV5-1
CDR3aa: CASSLVPNTGELFF
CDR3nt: TGCGCCAGCAGCTTGGTTCCGAACACCGGGGAGCTGTTTTTT

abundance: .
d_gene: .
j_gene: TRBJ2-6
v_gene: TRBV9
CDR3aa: CASSGGSGANVLTF
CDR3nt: TGTGCCAGCAGCGGGGGCTCTGGGGCCAACGTCCTGACTTTC

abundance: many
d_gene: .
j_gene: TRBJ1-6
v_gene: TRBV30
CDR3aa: CAWRETDLHLHF
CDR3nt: TGTGCCTGGAGAGAAACGGACTTACACCTCCACTTT

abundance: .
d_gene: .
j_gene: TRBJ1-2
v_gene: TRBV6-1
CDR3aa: CASSEARRVKDYGYTF
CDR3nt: TGTGCCAGCAGTGAAGCGCGGAGGGTAAAGGACTATGGCTACACCTTC